This T cell receptor beta chain was sequenced for a study of T-cell memory formation after mild COVID-19. Germline CDR1 is KGHSH and CDR2 is LQKENI. V was cut by 0 bases and J by 5 bases, with 4 bases left in between. The CDR3 is 13 amino acids. This clonotype was found many times. TCR alpha and TCR beta cDNA libraries carrying sample barcodes and UMIs came from 5'RACE with constant-segment primers. In TCRdb, the 5' RACE reads were re-called with MiXCR into one record per CDR3 protein. The sample contains about 560,000 distinct CDR3 sequences, about 20% of which appear only once. The specimen was PBMCs or a T cell subset sorted from them (not recorded which). The receptor was isolated from an adult woman who had mild COVID-19 (a few samples of this study predate the infection). Cell type and time point are not known. The V and J genes are TRBV18 and TRBJ2-2; no clear D. CDR3 DNA sequence: TGTGCCAGCTCACCACCGAGTACCGGGGAGCTGTTTTTT. It yields the protein CASSPPSTGELFF.